One and the same sample provided the 12 T cell receptor beta chains below, sequenced in a study of blood T cell repertoires in COVID-19. TCRdb keeps only in-frame clones here, not all; method: immunoSEQ multiplex PCR. The table lists fewer than 60,000 clones, about four fifths of them singletons, with approximately 24% in the top ten. Sequenced material: peripheral blood. These receptors were obtained from a human donor in a cohort sampled during active COVID-19.

Only a few counts were recorded for this clone. The genes are TRBV24-1 and TRBJ2-1; 9 bases are shared with TRBD2. CDR1 is KGHDR and CDR2 is SFDVKD in the germline V gene. The CDR3 extends over 18 amino acids. V gave up 3 bases and J gave up 0 bases; unmatched junction bases: 8. The CDR3 DNA reads as TGTGCCACCAGTGATCCCATAGCGGGAGCCGGCTCCTACAATGAGCAGTTCTTC. Amino acid sequence: CATSDPIAGAGSYNEQFF.

This chain connects TRBV7-6 to TRBJ2-7, with 9 bases that match TRBD1. The trim removed 6 bases at V and 5 bases at J, leaving 8 bases unmatched. This CDR3 is 14 amino acids long. Germline lookup yields CDR1 SGHVS and CDR2 FNYEAQ. The CDR3 DNA reads TGTGCCAGCAGTCGACAACAGGGGGCCGACGAGCAGTACTTC. This codes for CASSRQQGADEQYF.

The CDR3 here is CASSLSRTGGHEQYF. The CDR3 nucleotides are TGTGCCAGCAGTTTATCACGGACAGGGGGCCACGAGCAGTACTTC. The gene calls are TRBV27 and TRBJ2-7, with 11 bases identical to TRBD1. CDR3 length: 15 residues. Germline values: CDR1 MNHEY, CDR2 SMNVEV (reference sequence). V gave up 0 bases and J gave up 5 bases; unmatched junction bases: 3.

This clone was observed once. The rearrangement links TRBV30 to TRBJ2-7, with 10 bases fitting TRBD2. This CDR3 is built from 14 residues. Germline V lookup: CDR1 GTSNPN, CDR2 SVGIG (reference sequence). The V gene end was trimmed by 6 bases and the J gene end by 0 bases; junction bases not matched to a gene: 5. The CDR3: CACKLAGTSYEQYF. Here the CDR3 DNA reads TGTGCCTGCAAACTAGCGGGGACCTCCTACGAGCAGTACTTC.

This clone was detected a few times. The chain combines TRBV6-1 with TRBJ1-1, with D possibly TRBD1 on 5 matching bases. V was shortened by 6 bases and J by 5 bases, with 16 bases between the two germline ends. CDR1 is MNHNS and CDR2 is SASEGT in the germline V gene. The CDR3 runs to 14 residues. CDR3: CASRRGQTETEAFF. DNA of the CDR3: TGTGCCAGCAGGCGCGGACAAACTGAAACTGAAGCTTTCTTT.

This chain joins TRBV27 and TRBJ1-6; 7 bases are a match to TRBD1. The CDR3 extends over 14 amino acids. With V trimmed by 4 bases and J by 6 bases, 3 bases remained unmatched. Germline CDR1 MNHEY, CDR2 SMNVEV (reference sequence). The CDR3 loop reads CASSSGQPNSPLHF. The CDR3 nucleotides are TGTGCCAGCAGTTCGGGACAGCCTAATTCACCCCTCCACTTT.

J is TRBJ2-1 and V is TRBV9, with a weak D call TRBD2 (5 bases). Germline CDR1 reads SGDLS; CDR2 reads YYNGEE. The CDR3 contains 14 residues. The V end lost 4 bases, the J end lost 7 bases, and 15 bases lay between the germline ends. CDR3 bases: TGTGCCAGCAGCCCTTTTAGCGATGGTAATGAGCAGTTCTTC. This gives the protein CASSPFSDGNEQFF.

This clone was observed a few times. The chain employs TRBV3-1 (or the pseudogene TRBV3-2) and TRBJ1-2, with D possibly matching TRBD1 (5 bases). This CDR3 has 15 amino acids. The V gene's germline CDR1 is LGHDT and CDR2 YNNKEL (reference sequence). With 4 bases removed from V and 4 bases from J, the gap between germline ends came to 16 bases. The CDR3 DNA is TGTGCCAGCAGCCCGATACCAGGGTCTAGCTATGGCTACACCTTC. Protein sequence: CASSPIPGSSYGYTF.

This chain uses TRBV7-2 with TRBJ2-2, with 14 positions matching TRBD2. The CDR3 runs to 16 residues. Per the germline V gene, CDR1 is SGHTA and CDR2 is FQGNSA. Unmatched junction bases numbered 3, after V lost 5 bases and J lost 4 bases. The CDR3 reads CASSRLAGGLTGELFF. The CDR3 nucleotides read TGTGCCAGCAGCAGACTAGCGGGGGGGCTCACCGGGGAGCTGTTTTTT.

The chain combines TRBV29-1 with TRBJ2-2, with 7 bases matching TRBD1. The length of the CDR3 is 12 residues. Germline V gene lookup returns CDR1 SQVTM and CDR2 ANQGSEA. Trimming removed 7 bases from V and 1 base from J; junction bases left unmatched: 0. The CDR3 DNA reads as TGCAGCGGACAGGGGAACACCGGGGAGCTGTTTTTT. It specifies CSGQGNTGELFF.

This clone was seen only once. The chain carries TRBV28 and TRBJ2-7, with a weak D call TRBD2 (6 bases). Trimming took 1 base from V and 2 from J, leaving 12 bases between them. The CDR3 totals 15 residues. The V gene's germline CDR1 is MDHEN and CDR2 SYDVKM. The CDR3 bases are TGTGCCAGCAGTTTATACCAGCGGGTAACCTACGAGCAGTACTTC. This gives the protein CASSLYQRVTYEQYF.

This chain joins TRBV9 and TRBJ2-1; D gene uncertain. The V end lost 2 bases, the J end lost 6 bases, and 6 bases lay between the germline ends. The CDR3 contains 12 residues. From germline, CDR1 is SGDLS and CDR2 YYNGEE. Here the CDR3 reads CASSVRVNEQFF. The CDR3, as DNA: TGTGCCAGCAGCGTCCGGGTCAATGAGCAGTTCTTC.